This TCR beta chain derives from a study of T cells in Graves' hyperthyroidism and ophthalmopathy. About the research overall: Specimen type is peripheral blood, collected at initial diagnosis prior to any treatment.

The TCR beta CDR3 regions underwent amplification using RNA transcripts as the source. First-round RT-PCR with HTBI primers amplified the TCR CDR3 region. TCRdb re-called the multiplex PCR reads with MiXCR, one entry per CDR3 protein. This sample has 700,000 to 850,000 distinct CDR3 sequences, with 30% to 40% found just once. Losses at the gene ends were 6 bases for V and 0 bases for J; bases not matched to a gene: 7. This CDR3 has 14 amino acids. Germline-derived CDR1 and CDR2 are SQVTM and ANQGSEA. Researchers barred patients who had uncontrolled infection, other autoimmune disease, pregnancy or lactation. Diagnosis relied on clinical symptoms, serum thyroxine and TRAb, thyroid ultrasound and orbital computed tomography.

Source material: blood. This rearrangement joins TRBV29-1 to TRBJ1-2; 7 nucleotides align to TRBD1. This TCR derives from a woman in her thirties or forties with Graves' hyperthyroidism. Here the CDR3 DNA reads TGCAGCGTAGATACAGGGGCGTCTAACTATGGCTACACCTTC. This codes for CSVDTGASNYGYTF.